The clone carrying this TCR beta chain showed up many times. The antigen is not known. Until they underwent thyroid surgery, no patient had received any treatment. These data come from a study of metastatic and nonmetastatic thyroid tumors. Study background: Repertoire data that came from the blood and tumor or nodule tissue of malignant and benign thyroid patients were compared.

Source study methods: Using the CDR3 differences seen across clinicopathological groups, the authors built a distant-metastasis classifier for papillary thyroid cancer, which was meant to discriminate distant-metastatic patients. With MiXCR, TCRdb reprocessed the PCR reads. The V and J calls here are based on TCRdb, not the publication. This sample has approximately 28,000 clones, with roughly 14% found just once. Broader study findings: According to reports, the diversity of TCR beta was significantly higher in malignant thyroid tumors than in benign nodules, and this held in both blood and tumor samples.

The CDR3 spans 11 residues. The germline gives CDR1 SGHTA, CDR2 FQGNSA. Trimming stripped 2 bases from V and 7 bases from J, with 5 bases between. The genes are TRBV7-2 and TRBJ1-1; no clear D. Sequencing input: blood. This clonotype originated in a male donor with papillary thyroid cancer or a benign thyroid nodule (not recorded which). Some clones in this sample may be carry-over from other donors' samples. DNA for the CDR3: TGTGCCAGCAGCTTAAGTATTGAAGCTTTCTTT. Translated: CASSLSIEAFF.